This T cell receptor beta chain was identified in a study of T cell responses to AZD1222 COVID-19 vaccine. Study details: The study pooled second doses at about 4 or about 12 weeks.

Comment on this clone: Its antigen is currently unknown.

CDR1 and CDR2 (germline): SGHTA, FQGNSA. The V end lost 0 bases, the J end lost 1 base, and 4 bases lay between the germline ends. This CDR3 region has 14 residues. Study conclusions and caveats: Two AZD1222 doses significantly raised spike-specific TCR breadth and depth over controls. The sample set comprised mostly white British donors with more females, and clonal diversity was possibly underestimated. Baseline serostatus was positive in only a handful of AZD1222 recipients.

Repertoires were generated with immunoSEQ multiplex PCR, while TCRdb's copy carries only in-frame clones and drops some. This table has around 140,000 clones, more than 80% appearing once. This TCR came from an adult in good health. The starting material was peripheral blood, obtained on day 0 of AZD1222 vaccination. The chain combines TRBV7-2 with TRBJ2-1; D gene uncertain. CDR3 nucleotides: TGTGCCAGCAGCTTAGCGCTATCCTACAATGAGCAGTTCTTC. Translating gives CASSLALSYNEQFF.